The present T cell receptor beta chain was sequenced within a study of T cell responses to AZD1222 COVID-19 vaccine (dated by TCRdb to about 2021). Looking at the study overall: A total of 233 trial participants underwent TCR sequencing, of whom around 200 received two doses of AZD1222 and around 26 received two doses of the MenACWY control vaccine. Trial participants were enrolled into age subgroups of 18-55, 56-69 and 70-plus years, which contained about 150, 27 and 61 TCR-sequenced participants, respectively.

The meaning of the sample's time point label: about 28 days (+/-7) after the second vaccine dose. AZD1222 recipients given second doses at about 4 weeks or at about 12 weeks were pooled, since spike-specific TCR depth and breadth were not found to differ between the two schedules. Vaccinee samples came from UK trials COV001 and COV002, including a single-blind randomized controlled phase 2/3 trial of AZD1222 (ChAdOx1 nCoV-19) in healthy adults. For TCRbeta chain sequencing, PBMC samples from trial participants were taken at day 0 and at day 28 after the second dose. Remarks on this clone: Its antigen specificity is not known. No base quality information exists; no much larger clone differs at one position.

From the cysteine up to the phenylalanine, the CDR3 has a length of 15 residues. Solely the CDR3 DNA is kept, with 45 bases framed from the first base. Via the germline V gene, CDR1 is SGHAT and CDR2 FQNNGV. After removal of 3 bases from V and 6 bases from J, the junction retains 5 bases not matched to a gene. What the work shows at the level of the full study, not this receptor alone: A significant rise in spike-specific TCR breadth and depth was observed after two AZD1222 doses relative to day 0 and relative to MenACWY recipients. The whole spike protein was spanned by vaccine-associated CD4 TCRs, and dominant responses were seen in regions 160-218 and 743-854. Nearly half of unique spike-specific TCRs reportedly recognized epitopes outside regions mutated in the B.1.351 and B.1.1.7 variants. Most participants were white British and females outnumbered males, and the authors suggested that clonal diversity may have been underestimated. Conclusions about previously exposed vaccinees were limited because only six AZD1222 recipients were SARS-CoV-2 seropositive at baseline. No day 14 peak-response samples were available, so repertoires were characterized only after the peak T cell response. In the small 56-69-year group, the increase in depth fell short of significance, most likely because of low power.

The CDR3 regions of human TCRbeta chains were subjected to immunosequencing. The original pipeline was this. Repertoire TCRs were matched against a reference library of SARS-CoV-2-specific TCRs generated with the MIRA antigen-specificity platform. Breadth was defined as the fraction of unique TCRs that were SARS-CoV-2-associated. Depth was defined as the fraction of total T cells that were SARS-CoV-2-associated. Using the MIRA data, every spike-specific TCR was mapped to the spike region that the TCR reacted to and assigned to either a CD4 or a CD8 class. Log10-transformed breadth and depth values were compared by one-way ANOVA with Sidak's multiple comparisons tests. Drawn from immuneACCESS, this table holds only the in-frame rearrangements with V and J called that TCRdb kept. Clones are partly lost; checked studies trace under half to an unresolved V gene and leave the rest unexplained. V, J and clone size are taken as reported in that table, and D and trimming were inferred from the DNA itself. The sample contains 150,000 to 160,000 clones, around nine tenths of them found a single time. The ten largest clones represent about 1.6% of the sample.

The chain was built from TRBV11-2 and TRBJ1-6; a stretch of 7 junction bases matches TRBD1. The source material was peripheral blood, sampled 28 days after the second AZD1222 dose. This TCR was recovered from an adult who received the AZD1222 COVID-19 vaccine. The encoded CDR3 is CASSFAGTVNSPLHF. The sequenced DNA: TGTGCCAGCAGCTTCGCCGGGACAGTTAATTCACCCCTCCACTTT.